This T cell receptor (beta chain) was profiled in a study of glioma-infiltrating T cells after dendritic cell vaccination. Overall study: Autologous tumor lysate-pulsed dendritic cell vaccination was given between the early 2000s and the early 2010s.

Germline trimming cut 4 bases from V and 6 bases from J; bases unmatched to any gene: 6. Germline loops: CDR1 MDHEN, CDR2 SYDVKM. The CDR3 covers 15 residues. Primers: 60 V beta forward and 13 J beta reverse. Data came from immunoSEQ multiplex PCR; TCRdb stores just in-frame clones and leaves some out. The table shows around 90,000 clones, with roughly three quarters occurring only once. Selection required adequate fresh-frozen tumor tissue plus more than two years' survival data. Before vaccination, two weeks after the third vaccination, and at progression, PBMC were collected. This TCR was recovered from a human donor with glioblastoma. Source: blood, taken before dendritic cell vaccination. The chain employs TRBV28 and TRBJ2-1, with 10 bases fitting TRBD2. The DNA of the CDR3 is TGTGCCAGCAGTTCGTGGAGCGGGAGGGCCAATGAGCAGTTCTTC. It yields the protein CASSSWSGRANEQFF.